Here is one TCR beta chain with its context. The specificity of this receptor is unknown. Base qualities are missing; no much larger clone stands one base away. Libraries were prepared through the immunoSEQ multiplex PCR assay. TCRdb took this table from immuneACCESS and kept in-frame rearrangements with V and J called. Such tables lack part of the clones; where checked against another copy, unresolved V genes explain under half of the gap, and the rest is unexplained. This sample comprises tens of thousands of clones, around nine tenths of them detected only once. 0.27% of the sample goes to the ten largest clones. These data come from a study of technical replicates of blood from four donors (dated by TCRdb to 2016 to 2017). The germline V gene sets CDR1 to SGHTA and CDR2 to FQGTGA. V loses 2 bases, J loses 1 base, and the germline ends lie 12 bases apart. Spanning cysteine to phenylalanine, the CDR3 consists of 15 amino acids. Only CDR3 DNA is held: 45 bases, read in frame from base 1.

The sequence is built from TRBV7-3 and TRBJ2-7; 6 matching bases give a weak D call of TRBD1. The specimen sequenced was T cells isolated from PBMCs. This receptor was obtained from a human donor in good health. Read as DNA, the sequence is TGTGCCAGCAGCTTATCTAGGGGGAAATCCTACGAGCAGTACTTC. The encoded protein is CASSLSRGKSYEQYF. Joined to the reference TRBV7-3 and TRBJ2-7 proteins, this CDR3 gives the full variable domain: GAGVSQTPSNKVTEKGKYVELRCDPISGHTALYWYRQSLGQGPEFLIYFQGTGAADDSGLPNDRFFAVRPEGSVSTLKIQRTERGDSAVYLCASSLSRGKSYEQYFGPGTRLTVT.